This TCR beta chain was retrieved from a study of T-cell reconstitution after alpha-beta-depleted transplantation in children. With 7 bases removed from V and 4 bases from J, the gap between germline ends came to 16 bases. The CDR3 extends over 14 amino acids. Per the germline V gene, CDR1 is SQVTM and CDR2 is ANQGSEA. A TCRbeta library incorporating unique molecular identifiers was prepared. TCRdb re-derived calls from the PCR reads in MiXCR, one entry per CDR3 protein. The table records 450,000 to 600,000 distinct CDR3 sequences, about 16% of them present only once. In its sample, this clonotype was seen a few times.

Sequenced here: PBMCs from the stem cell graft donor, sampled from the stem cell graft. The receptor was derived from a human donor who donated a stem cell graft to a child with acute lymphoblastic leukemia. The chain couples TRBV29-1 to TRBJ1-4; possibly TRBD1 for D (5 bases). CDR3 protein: CSARGGYGNEKLFF. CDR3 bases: TGCAGCGCCCGGGGGGGGTATGGTAATGAAAAACTGTTTTTT.